Given below is one T cell receptor beta chain in context. V was shortened by 4 bases and J by 9 bases, with 10 bases between the two germline ends. The CDR3 runs to 11 residues. Germline V gene sequence: CDR1 SGHDN, CDR2 FVKESK. The data stem from a study of blood T cell repertoires in COVID-19. On the study more broadly: In each case, the material was cDNA or gDNA derived from T cells, B-cell-depleted T cells, or PBMCs.

In the source study's methods: Scientists estimated how many nucleated cells there were by amplifying reference gene primers. Generated by immunoSEQ multiplex PCR, the TCRdb table keeps only in-frame clones and is missing some. That table supplies the V and J calls and clone size; D and trimming were determined from the DNA. The sample carries approximately 190,000 clones, about 88% recorded once. This sequence was found in a man between 25 and 39 years old with active or convalescent COVID-19. Sequencing used peripheral blood. This sequence joins TRBV14 and TRBJ2-7; TRBD1 is a possible D gene (6 bases). The CDR3 sequence is CASSLRTVQYF. The CDR3 DNA follows: TGTGCCAGCAGCCTCAGGACAGTGCAGTACTTC.